These 27 T cell receptor beta chains were sequenced from one sample in a study of blood T cell repertoires in COVID-19. Clones were read by immunoSEQ multiplex PCR, and TCRdb kept only the in-frame ones, dropping some. The table includes 35,000 to 55,000 clones, 70% to 90% detected once. Sequenced input: peripheral blood. These receptors came from a man aged 55 to 70 with active COVID-19.

The V gene is TRBV2, the J gene TRBJ2-4, with 7 bases matching TRBD1. This CDR3 is 16 amino acids long. Germline values: CDR1 SNHLY, CDR2 FYNNEI. The V gene end was trimmed by 7 bases and the J gene end by 1 base; junction bases not matched to a gene: 10. The CDR3 DNA follows: TGTGCCAGCACAGGACAGGCCATTGTCGCCAAAAACATTCAGTACTTC. Translating it yields CASTGQAIVAKNIQYF.

This clone was seen a single time. V usage is TRBV2 and J usage is TRBJ1-5; tentatively, D is TRBD1 (6 bases). V lost 5 bases and J 4 bases, leaving 15 bases between the germline ends. This CDR3 is built from 15 residues. From germline, CDR1 is SNHLY and CDR2 FYNNEI. CDR3 sequence: CASSFTGTTNQPQHF. The CDR3 bases are TGTGCCAGCAGTTTCACCGGGACAACAAATCAGCCCCAGCATTTT. The full variable domain, rest sourced from reference TRBV2 and TRBJ1-5, is EPEVTQTPSHQVTQMGQEVILRCVPISNHLYFYWYRQILGQKVEFLVSFYNNEISEKSEIFDDQFSVERPDGSNFTLKIRSTKLEDSAMYFCASSFTGTTNQPQHFGDGTRLSIL.

The rearrangement links TRBV5-6 to TRBJ2-7; D may be TRBD1 (7 bases). Germline V gene lookup returns CDR1 SGHDT and CDR2 YYEEEE. V lost 4 bases and J lost 5, with 19 bases in between. The CDR3 consists of 15 residues. CDR3 region: CASSPPGGWEDEQYF. The CDR3 DNA follows: TGTGCCAGCAGCCCCCCAGGGGGGTGGGAGGACGAGCAGTACTTC.

The chain combines TRBV19 with TRBJ2-2, with TRBD1 identical over 9 bases. V lost 7 bases to trimming and J lost 7 bases; unmatched junction nucleotides: 25. The CDR3 has 20 residues. Germline lookup yields CDR1 LNHDA and CDR2 SQIVND (reference sequence). The DNA for the CDR3 is TGTGCCAGTACCCCTGGGGACAGGGCTATCACGGGGATCTCCCACGGGGAGCTGTTTTTT. This sequence encodes CASTPGDRAITGISHGELFF.

This chain connects TRBV12-3 or TRBV12-4 to TRBJ2-1, with a weak D call TRBD2 (5 bases). V lost 7 bases and J lost 8, with 15 bases in between. This CDR3 comprises 13 residues. The CDR3 loop is CASNPGGSHEQFF. Written as DNA, the CDR3 is TGTGCCAGCAACCCCGGAGGCAGTCATGAGCAGTTCTTC.

The rearrangement uses TRBV4-1 and TRBJ2-2; weak D call: TRBD1 (5 bases). V was shortened by 1 base and J by 5 bases, with 14 bases between the two germline ends. Germline V gene data show CDR1 as MGHRA and CDR2 as YSYEKL. The CDR3 totals 16 residues. The CDR3 nucleotides are TGCGCCAGCAGCCAAGTGGTCAGGGCTCCTACCGGGGAGCTGTTTTTT. This sequence encodes CASSQVVRAPTGELFF.

The genes are TRBV3-1 (or the pseudogene TRBV3-2) and TRBJ2-3; 10 bases line up with TRBD2. This CDR3 is built from 19 residues. V shed 0 bases, J shed 4 bases, and the junction held 13 bases outside the gene matches. The V gene's germline CDR1 is LGHDT and CDR2 YNNKEL (reference sequence). In DNA form, the CDR3 reads TGTGCCAGCAGCCAAGATTCCCCCCAGGAGCGGGAGGGCCCAGATACGCAGTATTTT. Its protein product is CASSQDSPQEREGPDTQYF.

In its sample, this clone was seen once. J is TRBJ2-6 and V is TRBV6-2 or TRBV6-3, with TRBD1 identical over 9 bases. CDR1 is MNHEY, CDR2 SVGEGT, per germline. The CDR3 runs 21 residues. The V segment lost 3 bases and the J segment 2 bases; nucleotides outside the gene matches: 17. The CDR3 spells CASSYDRDRDLLTAGANVLTF. CDR3 DNA sequence: TGTGCCAGCAGTTATGATCGGGACAGGGACCTTCTGACTGCTGGGGCCAACGTCCTGACTTTC.

V is TRBV4-1 and J is TRBJ2-7, with TRBD1 matching over 8 bases. Germline CDR1 and CDR2: MGHRA and YSYEKL. The CDR3 is 15 residues long. After removal of 2 bases from V and 4 bases from J, the junction contained 7 bases not matched to a gene. CDR3 residues: CASSQPGQAGYEQYF. As DNA, the CDR3 is TGCGCCAGCAGCCAACCGGGACAGGCGGGATACGAGCAGTACTTC.

This clone occurred once. The CDR3, as DNA: TGTGCCAGCAGTTTATGGGGGGGAGGATATGGCTACACCTTC. Its protein product is CASSLWGGGYGYTF. The gene calls are TRBV28 and TRBJ1-2, with a weak D call TRBD1 (5 bases). Germline V CDR1 and CDR2: MDHEN, SYDVKM. The CDR3 extends over 14 amino acids. V dropped 0 bases and J dropped 5 bases, with 10 bases sitting between them.

The chain employs TRBV6-5 and TRBJ2-5, with D hard to call. V was cut by 1 base and J by 0 bases, with 3 bases left in between. The CDR3 has 13 residues. Per the germline V gene, CDR1 is MNHEY and CDR2 is SVGAGI. CDR3 protein: CASSYLDQETQYF. The CDR3 DNA reads TGTGCCAGCAGTTACTTAGACCAAGAGACCCAGTACTTC.

The chain has TRBV7-2 and TRBJ1-4, with TRBD1 as a possible D gene (5 bases). Trimming removed 6 bases at V and 5 bases at J, with 19 bases between. The CDR3 contains 16 residues. Germline V gives CDR1 SGHTA, CDR2 FQGNSA. The CDR3 protein is CASSSAGQKINEKLFF. In nucleotides, the CDR3 is TGTGCCAGCAGTTCAGCGGGGCAGAAGATAAATGAAAAACTGTTTTTT.

The gene calls are TRBV4-1 and TRBJ2-7; TRBD1 matches at 7 bases. From germline, CDR1 is MGHRA and CDR2 YSYEKL. The CDR3 totals 13 residues. V shed 3 bases and J 2 bases; nucleotides not matched to a gene: 1. This CDR3 is CASSQGQTYEQYF. CDR3 DNA sequence: TGCGCCAGCAGCCAGGGACAGACCTACGAGCAGTACTTC.

This chain joins TRBV10-1 and TRBJ2-2; TRBD2 might be the D (5 bases). The CDR3 is 13 residues long. Germline V lookup: CDR1 WNHNN, CDR2 SYGVQD (reference sequence). V lost 2 bases and J lost 5, with 6 bases in between. CDR3 in DNA: TGCGCCAGCAGTGAGAGGGAGACCGGGGAGCTGTTTTTT. It yields the protein CASSERETGELFF.

This clone was recorded once. V and J are TRBV5-1 and TRBJ1-1, with D maybe TRBD1 (6 bases). Germline-derived CDR1 and CDR2 are SGHRS and YFSETQ. V lost 4 bases and J 10 bases, leaving 23 bases between the germline ends. The CDR3 runs 15 residues. The CDR3 bases are TGCGCCAGCAGCACCTACCTAGGGGGGCCGGGGGGAGCTTTCTTT. Translated, it gives CASSTYLGGPGGAFF.

V is TRBV27 and J is TRBJ2-1; the match to TRBD2 covers 14 bases. There are 16 residues in the CDR3. The germline CDR1 and CDR2 sequences are MNHEY and SMNVEV (reference sequence). J was trimmed by 9 bases and V by 6 bases; bases with no gene match: 10. CDR3 nucleotide sequence: TGTGCCAGCAGGTCGGTCGGGACTAGCGGGAGTAGTGAGCAGTTCTTC. Translation gives CASRSVGTSGSSEQFF.

V usage is TRBV28 and J usage is TRBJ2-7, with a possible D match to TRBD2 (6 bases). Germline CDR1 is MDHEN and CDR2 is SYDVKM. V lost 6 bases to trimming and J lost 7 bases, with 19 bases between them. The CDR3 is 14 amino acids. The CDR3 loop is CASREGTLLEEQYF. The CDR3 DNA sequence: TGTGCCAGCAGGGAGGGGACCCTTCTGGAGGAGCAGTACTTC.

The rearrangement uses TRBV5-1 and TRBJ2-1; 7 bases fit TRBD2. J lost 9 bases, V lost 2 bases, and 8 bases had no gene match. Germline loops: CDR1 SGHRS, CDR2 YFSETQ. The CDR3 runs 14 residues. The CDR3 coding sequence is TGCGCCAGCAGCTTCGAGGTTACTAGCGCTGAGCAGTTCTTC. This gives the protein CASSFEVTSAEQFF.

This chain uses TRBV6-1 with TRBJ1-2; 7 nucleotides align to TRBD1. The CDR3 covers 15 residues. Trimming at V came to 0 bases and at J to 4 bases, leaving 5 bases not matched to a gene. CDR1 is MNHNS and CDR2 is SASEGT in the germline V gene. The CDR3, as DNA: TGTGCCAGCAGTGAAGCCAGGGGGTTACTCTATGGCTACACCTTC. Translated: CASSEARGLLYGYTF.

The rearrangement joins TRBV7-8 to TRBJ1-1; tentatively, D is TRBD1 (5 bases). V was clipped by 1 base and J by 10 bases, with 22 bases between them. CDR1 and CDR2 from the germline V gene are SGHVS and FQNEAQ. The CDR3 consists of 16 residues. The CDR3 DNA sequence: TGTGCCAGCAGCTTAGAGGGTGGCAGGAGGGGCTCGGGAGCTTTCTTT. Encoded protein: CASSLEGGRRGSGAFF.

V and J are TRBV28 and TRBJ2-1; D gene unclear. Germline-derived CDR1 and CDR2 are MDHEN and SYDVKM. The V and J ends lost 6 bases and 0 bases respectively, with 9 bases between them. The CDR3 totals 14 residues. The CDR3 DNA reads TGTGCCAGCAGCTTGAGGCCCTCCTACAATGAGCAGTTCTTC. It is translated as CASSLRPSYNEQFF.

For the CDR3, the DNA is TGTGCCAGTACCCACGGACAGGGGGGATACTACGAGCAGTACTTC. This sequence encodes CASTHGQGGYYEQYF. J is TRBJ2-7 and V is TRBV19, with TRBD1 matching 10 bases. V lost 7 bases, J lost 3 bases, and 9 bases stayed unmatched. Germline CDR1 reads LNHDA; CDR2 reads SQIVND (reference sequence). The CDR3 runs 15 residues.

This clone was seen a single time. The V and J genes are TRBV30 and TRBJ2-3; D gene ambiguous. Germline-derived CDR1 and CDR2 are GTSNPN and SVGIG (reference sequence). V gave up 2 bases and J gave up 7 bases, with 10 bases separating them. CDR3 length equals 12 residues. The CDR3 reads CAWSSPIYTQYF. The CDR3, as DNA: TGTGCCTGGAGTTCCCCTATATATACGCAGTATTTT.

The V and J genes are TRBV28 and TRBJ2-2; TRBD1 might be the D (5 bases). From germline, CDR1 is MDHEN and CDR2 SYDVKM. The CDR3 consists of 14 residues. Trimming left V 7 bases short and J 0 bases short, with 9 bases between. The CDR3 spells CASTRQTNTGELFF. CDR3 coding DNA: TGTGCCAGCACAAGACAGACGAACACCGGGGAGCTGTTTTTT.

In nucleotides, the CDR3 is TGCGCCAGCAGCTTAGGAGGAAGCTCCTATAATTCACCCCTCCACTTT. Residues: CASSLGGSSYNSPLHF. The rearrangement joins TRBV5-1 to TRBJ1-6, with no clear D. V lost 2 bases to trimming and J lost 0 bases, with 9 bases between them. This CDR3 has 16 amino acids. Per germline, CDR1 SGHRS and CDR2 YFSETQ. The full variable domain, rest sourced from reference TRBV5-1 and TRBJ1-6, is KAGVTQTPRYLIKTRGQQVTLSCSPISGHRSVSWYQQTPGQGLQFLFEYFSETQRNKGNFPGRFSGRQFSNSRSEMNVSTLELGDSALYLCASSLGGSSYNSPLHFGNGTRLTVT.

The chain couples TRBV6-5 to TRBJ2-7, with D tentatively TRBD1 (6 bases). The CDR3 has 13 residues. Trimming removed 6 bases at V and 1 base at J, with 10 bases between. Germline V gene lookup returns CDR1 MNHEY and CDR2 SVGAGI. CDR3 nucleotides: TGTGCCAGCAGGAAACAGGGATCCTACGAGCAGTACTTC. Protein product: CASRKQGSYEQYF.

This clone was observed a single time. This rearrangement joins TRBV9 to TRBJ2-3, with D tentatively TRBD2 (6 bases). In germline, CDR1 is SGDLS, CDR2 YYNGEE. The length of the CDR3 is 15 residues. V lost 6 bases to trimming and J lost 3 bases, with 17 bases between them. CDR3 coding DNA: TGTGCCAGCACCCTGGGGGGAGCACAAACAGATACGCAGTATTTT. Translating it yields CASTLGGAQTDTQYF.